Below, one T cell receptor (beta chain) is given with its context. It lacks a known antigen. Base qualities are not recorded, but no much larger clone differs from it by a single base. TCRbeta CDR3 regions were amplified from genomic DNA by means of the immunoSEQ Assay, a bias-controlled multiplex PCR. Under the source paper's analysis protocol: Nucleated cell counts per sample were estimated from amplification of reference gene primers within the assay. To quantify the absolute abundance of each unique TCRbeta CDR3 rearrangement, sequence reads were collapsed and filtered. For each sample, productive Simpson clonality was calculated as the square root of Simpson's diversity index across productive rearrangements. TCRdb obtained this table from immuneACCESS and retained in-frame rearrangements with V and J assigned. These tables miss some clones; where compared with another copy, unresolved V genes account for less than half of the shortfall, and the remainder is unexplained. D and trimming were read from the DNA, whereas the V and J calls and clone size are those reported in that table. Recorded for this sample are under 200,000 clones; 70% to 90% of them occurred a single time. Around 2.9% of the sample is taken by the ten largest.

This sample stems from a study of blood T cell repertoires in COVID-19 (dated by TCRdb to 2018 to 2021). Background for the entire study: Samples covering the acute and convalescent phases of COVID-19 were provided by collaborators in the United States, Italy and Spain. The prospective study material was composed of cDNA or gDNA derived from T cells, B-cell-depleted T cells, or PBMCs. Subjects who had been exposed to COVID-19, were actively infected with it, or had recovered from it provided the deeply sampled blood TCRbeta repertoires that made up the dataset. A freely available public database, intended as a resource for researchers studying the immune response to SARS-CoV-2, is where the repertoires were released. The samples were drawn from the first 160 participants of the ongoing ImmuneRACE study and from over a thousand subjects provided by 6 global collaborators. A de-identified subject ID, COVID-19 status, age in years and sex were almost always included in the sample metadata. HLA class I and class II types, where available, came from metadata supplied by the sample provider rather than from assay-based typing. The research as a whole found: How much clinical and demographic metadata was included differed by source and by participant, and the metadata was provided uncurated.

At one collaborating source in Seattle, patients were enrolled during active infection and were followed longitudinally through the course of disease. Collaborating institutions collected whole blood in K2EDTA tubes following their own protocols. For TCRbeta analysis, collaborator samples were shipped as frozen whole blood, as isolated PBMCs, or as DNA extracted from either sample type. The CDR3 goes from the cysteine to the phenylalanine over 12 residues. Only the CDR3 portion is preserved as DNA: 36 bases, with reading frame beginning at the first base. After removal of 9 bases from V and 1 base from J, the junction retains 2 bases not matched to a gene. CDR1 and CDR2, looked up from the germline V gene, are MNHEY and SVGAGI.

The sample comprised peripheral blood. This receptor was identified in a woman older than 75 with COVID-19, enrolled during active disease. The rearranged chain carries TRBV6-5 and TRBJ1-1; the junction holds 7 bases that match TRBD1. The DNA sequence follows: TGTGCCAGTAGACAGGGGAACACTGAAGCTTTCTTT. Translated, this gives CASRQGNTEAFF.